This TCR beta chain was found in a study of PD-1 blockade in classical Hodgkin lymphoma. Study results and limitations: Repertoire differences lack defined causes, possibly disease activity or prior therapy.

Using immunoSEQ multiplex PCR, the repertoire was profiled, and TCRdb retains in-frame clones only, with some absent. The sample has more than 2,500 clones, 70% to 85% seen once; the top ten hold 9.5% to 12%. The CDR3 has 14 amino acids. Looked up from germline, CDR1 is SEHNR and CDR2 is FQNEAQ (reference sequence). Trimming removed 2 bases from V and 9 bases from J; junction bases left unmatched: 7. In regard to this clone: What it recognizes is unknown.

Following autologous stem cell transplantation, relapse occurred in every patient, and exposure to brentuximab vedotin varied. Magnetic negative selection, applied to thawed PBMCs, was used to isolate the CD8+ T cells. This sequence originates from a human donor with classical Hodgkin lymphoma. The material sequenced was CD8+ T cells from blood, taken at baseline. The rearrangement joins TRBV7-9 to TRBJ2-1, with 7 bases aligning to TRBD2. The chain's CDR3 is CASSLTGGSSEQFF. DNA for the CDR3: TGTGCCAGCAGCTTAACGGGGGGTTCCAGTGAGCAGTTCTTC.